This T cell receptor (beta chain) was captured in a study of T cells expressing NK-cell markers. General study results and limits: Dominant NKG2C+ clonotypes made up about 1.0-7.5% of CD8+ T cells in roughly six donors. Clones of NKG2C+ T cells that had expanded were of unclear HCMV specificity.

TCRdb re-called the 5' RACE reads and gives one entry per CDR3 protein, without DNA. Its table records 350,000 to 400,000 distinct CDR3 sequences. Regarding this clonotype: Antigen unknown.

The sequenced sample consisted of blood T cells: a sorted CD56 or NKG2C T cell subset, CD4+ or CD8+ T cells, or bulk PBMC T cells (not recorded which). This clonotype was sampled from a woman between 50 and 59 years old in good health.

The chain's CDR3 is CASSYLDPTDTQYF. This sequence joins TRBV6-6 and TRBJ2-3. The CDR3 totals 14 residues. The germline gives CDR1 MNHNY, CDR2 SVGAGI (reference sequence).